This T cell receptor (beta chain) was sequenced during a study of Graves' ophthalmopathy and Graves' hyperthyroidism. Whole-study findings and limits: The model reached 65% to 71% sensitivity and around 72% specificity for predicting ophthalmopathy progression. The majority of expanded thyroid clonotypes above 0.001 frequency also occurred in blood.

Germline V gene sequence: CDR1 MNHEY, CDR2 SVGEGT. The CDR3 runs to 15 residues. Details on this clonotype: Its antigen is unknown. The junction differs from germline at one of its ends, possibly a read error.

The TCR beta CDR3 regions underwent amplification from RNA transcripts. Second-round multiplex PCR came after first-round RT-PCR with HTBI primers. TCRdb re-called the multiplex PCR reads through MiXCR, storing one row per CDR3 protein. This table holds about 700,000 distinct CDR3 sequences, more than 40% found once. Source material: peripheral blood. This receptor was taken from an adult man with Graves' ophthalmopathy. The J gene is TRBJ1-5, the V gene TRBV6-2 or TRBV6-3; 9 nucleotides align to TRBD1. The CDR3 DNA follows: TGTGCCAGCAGTTTAACAGGGGGCGTCAATCAGTCCCAGCATTTT. It translates to CASSLTGGVNQSQHF.